These 27 T cell receptor beta chains were all obtained from the same sample, sequenced in a study of memory CD4+ T cells and cytomegalovirus serostatus (dated by TCRdb to between 2018 and 2021). Library prep was done by the immunoSEQ multiplex PCR assay. This immuneACCESS table, as held by TCRdb, lists in-frame sequences with V and J called but not all clones. Of the missing ones, under half trace to an unresolved V gene in checked studies; the others have no known cause. The table for this sample lists roughly 60,000 clones; roughly 81% of them were counted only once. Approximately 1.1% of the sample is held by the ten biggest clonotypes. A FACSAria II was used to sort memory CD4+ T cells, defined as single viable CD3+CD4+CD8-CD45RO+ cells. Specimen: memory CD4+ T cells from blood. These receptors were taken from an adult in good health and CMV-seronegative.

This clone was seen a single time. The rearrangement uses TRBV5-1 and TRBJ1-3; D is ambiguous. This CDR3 region has 16 residues. Germline loops: CDR1 SGHRS, CDR2 YFSETQ. V lost 2 bases to trimming and J lost 0 bases, with 12 bases between them. DNA of the CDR3: TGCGCCAGCAGCTTAAGTACAGTGAACTCTGGAAACACCATATATTTT. Residues: CASSLSTVNSGNTIYF.

The chain is built from TRBV14 and TRBJ2-3, with D hard to call. The V and J ends lost 4 bases and 4 bases respectively, with 6 bases between them. From germline, CDR1 is SGHDN and CDR2 FVKESK. This CDR3 comprises 12 residues. The CDR3 loop is CASSRYSDTQYF. Written as DNA, the CDR3 is TGTGCCAGCAGCCGCTACTCAGATACGCAGTATTTT.

The rearrangement uses TRBV13 and TRBJ2-3; D perhaps matches TRBD1 (5 bases). The germline V gene encodes CDR1 PRHDT and CDR2 FYEKMQ (reference sequence). Trimming shortened V by 3 bases and J by 0 bases, and 10 bases separated the two germline ends. The CDR3 consists of 15 residues. The CDR3 sequence is CASSFKAGSTDTQYF. The CDR3 coding sequence is TGTGCCAGCAGCTTTAAAGCAGGGAGCACAGATACGCAGTATTTT.

The chain has TRBV4-2 and TRBJ1-6, with D uncertain. This CDR3 is 16 amino acids long. Germline V gene sequence: CDR1 LGHNA, CDR2 YNFKEQ. Trimming took off 1 base at V and 0 bases at J, with 7 bases between the two ends. As DNA, the CDR3 is TGTGCCAGCAGCCAAGGTCAAAGCTCCTATAATTCACCCCTCCACTTT. It codes for CASSQGQSSYNSPLHF.

The V call is TRBV6-5, the J call TRBJ1-2, with 7 bases identical to TRBD1. Germline V gene lookup returns CDR1 MNHEY and CDR2 SVGAGI. V was pared by 4 bases and J by 2 bases, with 10 bases of the junction left unmatched. CDR3 length equals 16 residues. This CDR3 reads CASSSNRGRLNYGYTF. The DNA for the CDR3 is TGTGCCAGCAGTTCCAACAGGGGCCGTTTAAACTATGGCTACACCTTC.

The V gene is TRBV5-1, the J gene TRBJ2-1; D might be TRBD2 (5 bases). V gave up 5 bases and J gave up 1 base, with 7 bases separating them. The CDR3 consists of 13 residues. Germline CDR1 is SGHRS and CDR2 is YFSETQ. CDR3 DNA: TGCGCCAGCAGTGACTATTCCTACAATGAGCAGTTCTTC. It codes for CASSDYSYNEQFF.

The chain is built from TRBV7-6 and TRBJ2-7; D could derive from TRBD1 or TRBD2 (5 bases each). Looked up from germline, CDR1 is SGHVS and CDR2 is FNYEAQ. The CDR3 loop spans 15 amino acids. Between the trimmed V and J ends, which lost 5 bases and 0 bases, there was a span of 14 bases. CDR3 amino acids: CASSPGDVSSYEQYF. As DNA, the CDR3 is TGTGCCAGCAGCCCCGGGGACGTTAGCTCCTACGAGCAGTACTTC.

This chain joins TRBV7-3 and TRBJ2-1, with 7 positions matching TRBD1. Germline values: CDR1 SGHTA, CDR2 FQGTGA. V lost 0 bases and J lost 0; bases outside the gene matches: 11. The CDR3 loop spans 19 amino acids. CDR3 region: CASSLTAGGSPSSYNEQFF. CDR3 in DNA: TGTGCCAGCAGCTTAACTGCAGGGGGATCCCCCAGCTCCTACAATGAGCAGTTCTTC.

The V gene is TRBV6-5, the J gene TRBJ2-7; the match to TRBD2 covers 14 bases. Germline V CDR1 and CDR2: MNHEY, SVGAGI. The CDR3 length is 14 residues. The J segment lost 6 bases and the V segment lost 6 bases, leaving 4 bases of the junction unmatched. CDR3 in amino acids: CASRRTSGRTEQYF. As DNA, the CDR3 is TGTGCCAGCAGGCGGACTAGCGGGAGGACCGAGCAGTACTTC.

The gene calls are TRBV28 and TRBJ1-4; 7 nucleotides match TRBD1. CDR1 and CDR2 (germline): MDHEN, SYDVKM. Trimming cost V 5 bases and J 8 bases; bases outside gene matches: 5. The CDR3 has 13 residues. For the CDR3, the DNA is TGTGCCAGCAGTGAGGGGGCTTGGGAAAAACTGTTTTTT. This sequence encodes CASSEGAWEKLFF.

V is TRBV6-6 and J is TRBJ1-1; D is ambiguous. In germline, CDR1 is MNHNY, CDR2 SVGAGI (reference sequence). Trimming removed 2 bases from V and 11 bases from J, with 6 bases in between. The CDR3 sequence is 10 residues long. This CDR3 reads CASSYPPAFF. CDR3 DNA: TGTGCCAGCAGTTACCCCCCCGCTTTCTTT.

V and J are TRBV7-2 and TRBJ1-1; D is unclear. Germline values: CDR1 SGHTA, CDR2 FQGNSA. V gave up 3 bases and J gave up 7 bases, with 12 bases separating them. The CDR3 sequence is 13 residues long. This CDR3 reads CASSFNGGDEAFF. CDR3 nucleotide sequence: TGTGCCAGCAGCTTTAATGGAGGAGATGAAGCTTTCTTT.

The rearrangement uses TRBV18 and TRBJ2-7; possibly TRBD1 or TRBD2 for D (5 bases each). V was cut by 2 bases and J by 3 bases, with 11 bases left in between. Germline V lookup: CDR1 KGHSH, CDR2 LQKENI. This CDR3 contains 14 residues. The CDR3 sequence is CASSPGTEIYEQYF. The CDR3 DNA reads as TGTGCCAGCTCACCAGGGACGGAAATCTACGAGCAGTACTTC.

As to this clone: This specimen includes other DNA sequences encoding the same CDR3. The chain is built from TRBV5-1 and TRBJ1-5, with D possibly TRBD1 on 6 matching bases. V gave up 8 bases and J gave up 4 bases, with 16 bases separating them. This CDR3 has 14 amino acids. Germline values: CDR1 SGHRS, CDR2 YFSETQ. CDR3 sequence reads: CASSEGGGNQPQHF. In nucleotides, the CDR3 is TGCGCCAGTTCCGAAGGGGGGGGTAATCAGCCCCAGCATTTT.

V gene TRBV9 combines with J gene TRBJ2-3, with D perhaps assigned TRBD1 or TRBD2 (5 bases each). Germline CDR1 SGDLS, CDR2 YYNGEE. Trimming left V 3 bases short and J 1 base short, with 15 bases between. The CDR3 consists of 16 residues. Written as DNA, the CDR3 is TGTGCCAGCAGCGCCAGACCGGGGACCGGCACAGATACGCAGTATTTT. Protein sequence: CASSARPGTGTDTQYF. The whole variable domain, filled in from reference TRBV9 and TRBJ2-3, reads DSGVTQTPKHLITATGQRVTLRCSPRSGDLSVYWYQQSLDQGLQFLIQYYNGEERAKGNILERFSAQQFPDLHSELNLSSLELGDSALYFCASSARPGTGTDTQYFGPGTRLTVL.

The V gene is TRBV27, the J gene TRBJ1-3; a possible D gene is TRBD1 (6 bases). The CDR3 totals 16 residues. CDR1 MNHEY and CDR2 SMNVEV come from the germline V gene (reference sequence). Trimming stripped 4 bases from V and 2 bases from J, with 15 bases between. The CDR3, as DNA: TGTGCCAGCAGTTCGTATCAGGGGTTCCCTGGAAACACCATATATTTT. Encoded protein: CASSSYQGFPGNTIYF.

This chain links TRBV5-5 with TRBJ2-7; 8 positions agree with TRBD1. The CDR3 length is 16 residues. The ends lost 1 base at V and 6 bases at J; junction bases unmatched: 12. Germline assignment: CDR1 SGHKS and CDR2 YYEKEE (reference sequence). The CDR3 DNA reads TGTGCCAGCAGCTTGAAAGTCGGGCAGGGGGCGATCGAGCAGTACTTC. Protein: CASSLKVGQGAIEQYF.

In DNA, the CDR3 is TGTGCCATCAGTGAGTCAATGACCGCTATCTATGGCTACACCTTC. This translates into CAISESMTAIYGYTF. This chain uses TRBV10-3 with TRBJ1-2; no definite D call. CDR3 length: 15 amino acids. In germline, CDR1 is ENHRY, CDR2 SYGVKD. The V end was cut by 0 bases, the J end by 4 bases, with 12 bases between.

This chain joins TRBV20-1 and TRBJ1-2; the D is unclear. CDR1 is DFQATT, CDR2 SNEGSKA, per germline (reference sequence). The V gene lost 6 bases and the J gene lost 8 bases, with 10 bases spanning the gap. CDR3 length: 10 amino acids. CDR3 sequence (DNA): TGCAGTGCGGCCCTTAGGGGCTACACCTTC. This gives the protein CSAALRGYTF.

This clone was seen only a few times. The chain couples TRBV7-9 to TRBJ1-4; D not certain. The CDR3 runs to 14 residues. V lost 5 bases and J lost 7, with 14 bases in between. Looked up from germline, CDR1 is SEHNR and CDR2 is FQNEAQ (reference sequence). The CDR3: CASSPPWGSEKLFF. The CDR3 DNA reads TGTGCCAGCAGCCCCCCTTGGGGAAGTGAAAAACTGTTTTTT.

The genes are TRBV28 and TRBJ2-3; 11 bases match TRBD2. V shed 10 bases and J 2 bases; nucleotides not matched to a gene: 8. The CDR3 covers 15 residues. CDR1 and CDR2 from the germline V gene are MDHEN and SYDVKM. CDR3 nucleotides: TGTGCCACCCTACTAGCGGGAGTAATCACAGATACGCAGTATTTT. It is translated as CATLLAGVITDTQYF.

The chain links TRBV4-1 to TRBJ1-1; tentative D call: TRBD1 (5 bases). The CDR3 extends over 14 amino acids. Germline values: CDR1 MGHRA, CDR2 YSYEKL. V dropped 8 bases and J dropped 0 bases, with 13 bases sitting between them. The CDR3 DNA is TGCGCCAGCCGGGGGGTGACAGTGAACACTGAAGCTTTCTTT. Translation: CASRGVTVNTEAFF.

The CDR3 loop reads CASSLQQGSGTQYF. CDR3 bases: TGTGCCAGCAGTTTACAACAGGGTTCTGGTACGCAGTATTTT. J is TRBJ2-3 and V is TRBV28, with a possible D match to TRBD1 (6 bases). CDR1 and CDR2 (germline): MDHEN, SYDVKM. The CDR3 runs to 14 residues. Trimming took 2 bases from V and 8 from J, leaving 14 bases between them.

The rearrangement links TRBV19 to TRBJ2-7; 9 bases align to TRBD1. Germline-derived CDR1 and CDR2 are LNHDA and SQIVND (reference sequence). J lost 3 bases, V lost 9 bases, and 12 bases had no gene match. CDR3 length: 15 amino acids. The CDR3 sequence: CARTRTGDRDYEQYF. For the CDR3, the DNA is TGTGCCAGGACACGTACGGGGGACAGGGACTACGAGCAGTACTTC.

The chain carries TRBV2 and TRBJ1-3; tentative D call: TRBD1 (6 bases). The CDR3 length is 14 residues. Germline V gene sequence: CDR1 SNHLY, CDR2 FYNNEI. V lost 4 bases and J lost 3, with 10 bases in between. The CDR3: CASSAQGFGNTIYF. The CDR3 DNA reads TGTGCCAGCAGTGCACAGGGTTTTGGAAACACCATATATTTT. Complete variable domain (other parts from reference TRBV2 and TRBJ1-3): EPEVTQTPSHQVTQMGQEVILRCVPISNHLYFYWYRQILGQKVEFLVSFYNNEISEKSEIFDDQFSVERPDGSNFTLKIRSTKLEDSAMYFCASSAQGFGNTIYFGEGSWLTVV.

This clone was detected only once. The chain has TRBV28 and TRBJ2-4; D ambiguous. The germline gives CDR1 MDHEN, CDR2 SYDVKM. V lost 5 bases to trimming and J lost 8 bases, with 10 bases between them. This CDR3 region has 12 residues. The CDR3 region has the DNA TGTGCCAGCAGTGGCCAGGTTTACATTCAGTACTTC. This codes for CASSGQVYIQYF.

The chain is built from TRBV18 and TRBJ1-5; D is unclear. Trimming took 6 bases from V and 6 from J, leaving 15 bases between them. Per the germline V gene, CDR1 is KGHSH and CDR2 is LQKENI. The CDR3 sequence is 14 residues long. CDR3 in DNA: TGTGCCAGCTCTGTCGGGAACTTGGGTCAGCCCCAGCATTTT. Encoded protein: CASSVGNLGQPQHF.